A selection of T cell receptor beta chains follows, all from one sample in a study of beta chain features in type 1 diabetes. Data came from immunoSEQ multiplex PCR; TCRdb stores just in-frame clones and leaves some out. The data show almost 350,000 clones, over 7% seen once. Sequencing was carried out using central memory CD4+ T cells from blood. These receptors all come from a man younger than 45 with type 1 diabetes. The CDR3 runs from the conserved cysteine through the conserved F or W. D genes are given only for firm matches. Not every row has a clone size; where given, it reads once, few, many or a size class.

TRBV4-1	TRBJ2-3	few	TRBD2	18	TGCGCCAGCAGCCAAGATACGGGCCCAGCGGGGGTCACAGATACGCAGTATTTT	CASSQDTGPAGVTDTQYF
TRBV23-1	TRBJ1-5	few	NA	19	TGCGCCAGCAGTCACTTATCAGGGGAGGAGACCCAGAAAAATCAGCCCCAGCATTTT	CASSHLSGEETQKNQPQHF
TRBV27	TRBJ2-2	few	NA	19	TGTGCCAGCAGTAAATCCTCCTCCGGGACTCGCCAAAACACCGGGGAGCTGTTTTTT	CASSKSSSGTRQNTGELFF
TRBV6-5	TRBJ1-2	NA	NA	13	TGTGCCAGCACCCAGCGAGGAGGTTATGGCTACACCTTC	CASTQRGGYGYTF
TRBV10-1	TRBJ1-4	NA	TRBD1	14	TGCGCCAGCAGTGCCGGGACAGAGAATGAAAAACTGTTTTTT	CASSAGTENEKLFF
TRBV25-1	TRBJ2-5	few	NA	11	TGTGCCAGCAGTGGACGGTTGACCCAGTACTTC	CASSGRLTQYF
TRBV2	TRBJ1-5	many	TRBD1	14	TGTGCCAGCAGTGAGTGGACAGGGGGACAGCCCCAGCATTTT	CASSEWTGGQPQHF
TRBV6-5	TRBJ1-1	NA	NA	15	TGTGCCAGCCGACTCTCACAGGGTTCGAACACTGAAGCTTTCTTT	CASRLSQGSNTEAFF
TRBV7-2	TRBJ2-1	NA	NA	13	TGTGCCAGCAGCCCCACCCGGGAGAATGAGCAGTTCTTC	CASSPTRENEQFF
TRBV5-1	TRBJ1-6	once	TRBD1	16	TGCGCCAGCAGCTTACAGGGGGCCGCGCATAATTCACCCCTCCACTTT	CASSLQGAAHNSPLHF
TRBV29-1	TRBJ2-3	many	TRBD2	15	TGCAGCGTCCCCCGGAGCGGGATAAGGGAAGATACGCAGTATTTT	CSVPRSGIREDTQYF
TRBV7-2	TRBJ2-5	NA	TRBD2	17	TGTGCCAGCAGCTTAGGGCGGCTAGCGGGGGGGCAAGAGACCCAGTACTTC	CASSLGRLAGGQETQYF
TRBV18	TRBJ1-4	NA	NA	16	TGTGCCAGCTCACCACTGGGGCAACCTGGGAATGAAAAACTGTTTTTT	CASSPLGQPGNEKLFF
TRBV6-5	TRBJ2-1	NA	TRBD1	13	TGTGCCAGCAGCCGAGGACAGGCCAATGAGCAGTTCTTC	CASSRGQANEQFF
TRBV21-1	TRBJ1-5	few	NA	21	TGTGCCAGCAGCAAATTGGCGGTCCCCAACAGGGACGGAGGCGGCAATCAGCCCCAGCATTTT	CASSKLAVPNRDGGGNQPQHF
TRBV2	TRBJ2-1	few	NA	12	TGTGCCAGCAGTGTCGTCTCGAGTAAGGAGTTCTTC	CASSVVSSKEFF
TRBV19	TRBJ1-6	few	NA	13	TGTGCCAGTTCCAGCTCCTATAATTCACCCCTCCACTTT	CASSSSYNSPLHF
TRBV28	TRBJ1-5	NA	NA	12	TGTGCCAGCAGTTTAGTGGGGCAGCCCCAGCATTTT	CASSLVGQPQHF
TRBV11-2	TRBJ2-3	few	NA	14	TGTGCCAGCAGCTCCGGGTCCAGTAGTGATACGCAGTATTTT	CASSSGSSSDTQYF
TRBV5-1	TRBJ1-5	NA	NA	15	TGCGCCAGCAGCTTAGGTCCGGTGGGAAATCAGCCCCAGCATTTT	CASSLGPVGNQPQHF
TRBV12-5	TRBJ2-3	NA	NA	13	TGTGCTAGTGGTTTGTCAGGGGCAGATACGCAGTATTTT	CASGLSGADTQYF
TRBV11-2	TRBJ2-5	NA	NA	12	TGTGCCAGCAGCCAAAAACAAGAGACCCAGTACTTC	CASSQKQETQYF
TRBV5-1	TRBJ1-2	NA	TRBD1	14	TGCGCCAGCAGCTTGGAAGGACAGGGGAGTGGCTACACCTTC	CASSLEGQGSGYTF